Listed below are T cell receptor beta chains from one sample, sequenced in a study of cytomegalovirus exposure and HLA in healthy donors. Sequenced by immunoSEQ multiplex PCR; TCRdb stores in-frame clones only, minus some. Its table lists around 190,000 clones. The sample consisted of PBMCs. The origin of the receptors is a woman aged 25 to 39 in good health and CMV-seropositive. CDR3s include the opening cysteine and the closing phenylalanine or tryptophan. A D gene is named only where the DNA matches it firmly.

CASSTDRDSGNTIYF TGCGCCAGCAGCACGGACCGGGACAGTGGAAACACCATATATTTT TRBJ1-3 TRBV5-1 15 TRBD1
CASRVPGQVTYEQYF TGTGCCAGCAGAGTTCCAGGACAGGTTACCTACGAGCAGTACTTC TRBJ2-7 TRBV6-1 15 TRBD1
CASSLGPVSYEQYF TGCGCCAGCAGCTTGGGGCCCGTGTCCTACGAGCAGTACTTC TRBJ2-7 TRBV5-1 14 NA
CASSGGTSGMISNTGELFF TGTGCCAGCAGCGGTGGGACTAGCGGGATGATCTCGAACACCGGGGAGCTGTTTTTT TRBJ2-2 TRBV9 19 TRBD2
CASSLGAGNTEAFF TGTGCCAGCAGCTTGGGGGCAGGTAACACTGAAGCTTTCTTT TRBJ1-1 TRBV5-4 14 NA
CAISQAGPQYF TGTGCCATCAGCCAAGCGGGGCCGCAGTATTTT TRBJ2-3 TRBV10-3 11 TRBD2
CASTKDGTETYEQYF TGTGCCAGCACTAAGGATGGGACAGAGACCTACGAGCAGTACTTC TRBJ2-7 TRBV2 15 TRBD1
CASRTSGGPYEQYF TGTGCCAGCAGGACTAGCGGGGGTCCCTACGAGCAGTACTTC TRBJ2-7 TRBV6-5 14 TRBD2
CASSLVLNEQFF TGTGCCAGCAGCTTAGTACTGAATGAGCAGTTCTTC TRBJ2-1 TRBV7-2 12 NA
CASSTHRDGETQYF TGTGCCAGCAGTACCCACAGGGACGGGGAGACCCAGTACTTC TRBJ2-5 TRBV6-6 14 NA
CASSWDSPNTGELFF TGTGCCAGCAGTTGGGACAGTCCGAACACCGGGGAGCTGTTTTTT TRBJ2-2 TRBV27 15 TRBD1
CASSSAGGGNQPQHF TGTGCCAGCTCCTCCGCTGGGGGGGGCAATCAGCCCCAGCATTTT TRBJ1-5 TRBV18 15 NA
CASSQRVRGATEAFF TGCGCCAGCAGCCAAAGAGTCAGGGGGGCCACTGAAGCTTTCTTT TRBJ1-1 TRBV4-1 15 TRBD1
CASSQPTPLRTGDNEQYF TGCGCCAGCAGCCAACCCACCCCCTTGAGAACAGGGGATAACGAGCAGTACTTC TRBJ2-7 TRBV4-1 18 TRBD1
CASSFGTGDINTANYGYTF TGTGCCAGCAGCTTTGGGACAGGGGATATTAACACCGCTAACTATGGCTACACCTTC TRBJ1-2 TRBV7-2 19 TRBD1
CASSERGSVNTEAFF TGCGCCAGCAGTGAGCGAGGTTCTGTGAACACTGAAGCTTTCTTT TRBJ1-1 TRBV10-1 15 NA
CASSQDIQGHQPQHF TGCGCCAGCAGCCAAGACATACAGGGACACCAGCCCCAGCATTTT TRBJ1-5 TRBV4-3 15 NA
CASSAQGVNGYTF TGTGCCAGCAGCGCGCAGGGGGTCAATGGCTACACCTTC TRBJ1-2 TRBV5-4 13 TRBD1
CASSPAGEANEKLFF TGTGCCAGCAGCCCGGCAGGGGAAGCTAATGAAAAACTGTTTTTT TRBJ1-4 TRBV25-1 15 NA
CASSTDRASGNTIYF TGTGCCAGCAGTACTGACAGGGCCTCTGGAAACACCATATATTTT TRBJ1-3 TRBV6-5 15 TRBD1
CASSENRVTIYF TGCGCCAGCAGTGAGAACAGGGTCACCATATATTTT TRBJ1-3 TRBV10-2 12 NA
CASSQDAGGALGELFF TGCGCCAGCAGCCAAGATGCCGGGGGGGCCTTGGGGGAGCTGTTTTTT TRBJ2-2 TRBV4-1 16 TRBD2
CASSLRTGIRLSGNTIYF TGTGCCAGCAGCTTGAGGACAGGGATCCGACTCTCTGGAAACACCATATATTTT TRBJ1-3 TRBV7-2 18 TRBD1
CASSLDRGSYGYTF TGTGCCAGCAGCTTAGACAGGGGCTCCTATGGCTACACCTTC TRBJ1-2 TRBV7-2 14 TRBD1
CASSPGWAGYEQYF TGTGCCAGTAGCCCCGGCTGGGCGGGCTACGAGCAGTACTTC TRBJ2-7 TRBV19 14 NA
CASSLYRTGGNSPLHF TGTGCCAGCAGCCTATACAGGACGGGGGGTAATTCACCCCTCCACTTT TRBJ1-6 TRBV7-2 16 NA
CASSSNGVGTDTQYF TGTGCCAGCAGCTCCAACGGAGTCGGGACAGATACGCAGTATTTT TRBJ2-3 TRBV13 15 NA
CASSLGEGLNTEAFF TGTGCCAGCAGCTTAGGGGAGGGGTTGAACACTGAAGCTTTCTTT TRBJ1-1 TRBV7-9 15 NA
CASSLGHSGNTIYF TGCGCCAGCAGCTTAGGACACTCTGGAAACACCATATATTTT TRBJ1-3 TRBV5-1 14 NA